Each of the 8 T cell receptor beta chains below was sequenced from the same sample in a study of T cell repertoires in aging, cancer and after chemotherapy. Amplification of TCR beta used genomic DNA extracted from peripheral blood. A mixed TRB-A/B primer pool amplified rearranged TRB by multiplex touch-down PCR. TCRdb reprocessed the multiplex PCR reads with MiXCR, giving one entry per CDR3 protein. There are fewer than 2,000 distinct CDR3 sequences in the sample; around 23% occur only once, and about 20% lies in the top ten. Sample: blood. These receptors originate from a human donor with a solid tumor.

This clonotype is deemed medium-sized. The junction differs from germline at one of its ends, possibly a read error. This chain joins TRBV5-1 and TRBJ2-1; maybe TRBD2 (6 bases). The CDR3 sequence is 11 residues long. The germline gives CDR1 SGHRS, CDR2 YFSETQ. The CDR3 sequence is CASKPQMRRDF. CDR3 nucleotides: TGCGCCAGCAAACCCCAAATGAGGCGGGACTTC.

The chain employs TRBV7-2 and TRBJ1-5; D gene ambiguous. CDR1 is SGHTA, CDR2 FQGNSA, per germline. This CDR3 has 12 residues. Trimming shortened V by 4 bases and J by 9 bases, and 10 bases separated the two germline ends. The chain's CDR3 is CASSSGPGPQHF. CDR3 DNA sequence: TGTGCCAGCAGCTCCGGGCCCGGGCCCCAGCATTTT.

The chain employs TRBV6-6 and TRBJ1-1; D gene uncertain. The CDR3 runs to 12 residues. With 1 base removed from V and 5 bases from J, the gap between germline ends came to 5 bases. CDR1 is MNHNY, CDR2 SVGAGI, per germline (reference sequence). The CDR3 loop is CASSYYKTEAFF. CDR3 DNA sequence: TGTGCCAGCAGTTACTATAAGACTGAAGCTTTCTTT.

V and J are TRBV27 and TRBJ2-7, with 7 nucleotides matching TRBD1. V lost 4 bases, J lost 6 bases, and 6 bases stayed unmatched. CDR1 and CDR2 from the germline V gene are MNHEY and SMNVEV (reference sequence). CDR3 length: 13 amino acids. The CDR3 loop reads CASSSRTGREQYF. The CDR3 DNA sequence: TGTGCCAGCAGTTCCCGGACAGGTCGCGAGCAGTACTTC.

By sample share, this clonotype is medium-sized (0.01 to 0.1%). The gene calls are TRBV19 and TRBJ1-4; 7 bases agree with TRBD1. V was pared by 4 bases and J by 7 bases, with 6 bases of the junction left unmatched. The CDR3 has 14 amino acids. Looked up from germline, CDR1 is LNHDA and CDR2 is SQIVND (reference sequence). The CDR3 region has the DNA TGTGCCAGTAGTACCCGGGACAGTTTTGAAAAACTGTTTTTT. Its protein is CASSTRDSFEKLFF.

This clonotype qualifies as medium-sized. The rearrangement uses TRBV12-3 or TRBV12-4 and TRBJ2-1; no clear D gene. Trimming removed 6 bases from V and 4 bases from J, with 7 bases in between. This CDR3 region has 12 residues. CDR3 loop: CASRLSYNEQFF. The CDR3 DNA is TGTGCCAGCAGACTATCGTACAATGAGCAGTTCTTC.

This clonotype is categorized as large. This chain links TRBV27 with TRBJ2-1, with unresolved D. From germline, CDR1 is MNHEY and CDR2 SMNVEV (reference sequence). Trimming removed 2 bases from V and 5 bases from J, with 22 bases in between. The CDR3 has 18 amino acids. DNA for the CDR3: TGTGCCAGCAGTTTAGCTATGTCGACCGTCGAGGTGGACAATGAGCAGTTCTTC. Translation: CASSLAMSTVEVDNEQFF.

This clonotype is hyperexpanded (1% or more) in the sample. V usage is TRBV29-1 and J usage is TRBJ2-7; 7 bases agree with TRBD2. V was pared by 4 bases and J by 1 base, with 4 bases of the junction left unmatched. The CDR3 runs to 13 residues. The germline gives CDR1 SQVTM, CDR2 ANQGSEA. CDR3 sequence: CSVVWRESYEQYF. CDR3 in DNA: TGCAGCGTTGTGTGGCGGGAGTCCTACGAGCAGTACTTC.